This passage covers 30 T cell receptor beta chains from one sample sequenced in a study of cytotoxic CD8 clonotypes in ibrutinib-treated CLL. The data were produced by immunoSEQ multiplex PCR, yet TCRdb's version contains in-frame clones alone and is incomplete. Among 80,000 to 95,000 clones listed, 75% to 85% were seen once. Sample: PBMCs, taken after 12 months of ibrutinib treatment. Receptors originate from a human donor with chronic lymphocytic leukemia.

This chain uses TRBV11-3 with TRBJ2-1, with TRBD2 matching 12 bases. The CDR3 is made up of 15 amino acids. The germline V gene has CDR1 SGHNT and CDR2 YENEEA. The junction had 7 bases not matched to a gene; V was cut back by 4 bases and J by 9 bases. The CDR3 is CASSSLAGGPGEQFF. CDR3 bases: TGTGCCAGCAGCTCCCTAGCGGGAGGGCCGGGTGAGCAGTTCTTC.

J is TRBJ1-2 and V is TRBV11-2, with no clear D. CDR3 length: 14 residues. From germline, CDR1 is SGHAT and CDR2 FQNNGV. Trimming pared 2 bases from V and 6 bases from J, leaving 13 bases between. This CDR3 is CASSLSRALDGYTF. In DNA form, the CDR3 reads TGTGCCAGCAGCTTATCGAGGGCCCTGGATGGCTACACCTTC.

This chain links TRBV27 with TRBJ2-1; 13 bases are shared with TRBD2. The CDR3 consists of 16 residues. With V trimmed by 5 bases and J by 12 bases, 13 bases remained unmatched. CDR1 and CDR2 (germline): MNHEY, SMNVEV (reference sequence). CDR3 nucleotide sequence: TGTGCCAGCAGTGAGACTAGCGGGGGGCCGGAGAAGAGGCAGTTCTTC. It encodes CASSETSGGPEKRQFF.

This chain uses TRBV9 with TRBJ2-1; the match to TRBD2 covers 11 bases. The germline V gene has CDR1 SGDLS and CDR2 YYNGEE. This CDR3 spans 14 amino acids. V shed 5 bases, J shed 8 bases, and the junction held 6 bases outside the gene matches. This CDR3 is CASSFGLAGDEQFF. The CDR3 region has the DNA TGTGCCAGCAGTTTCGGACTAGCGGGCGATGAGCAGTTCTTC.

The chain is built from TRBV4-3 and TRBJ1-2; no definite D call. The CDR3 has 15 amino acids. Germline CDR1 LGHNA, CDR2 YSLEER. The ends were cut back, 0 bases at V and 8 bases at J, with 16 bases in the middle. DNA for the CDR3: TGCGCCAGCAGCCAAGAATTCGGGGAGGTTGAGGGCTACACCTTC. Protein: CASSQEFGEVEGYTF.

The chain combines TRBV11-2 with TRBJ1-1, with a possible D match to TRBD1 (5 bases). Trimming cost V 5 bases and J 1 base, with 8 bases left between them. The CDR3 consists of 13 residues. The germline V gene has CDR1 SGHAT and CDR2 FQNNGV. In DNA form, the CDR3 reads TGTGCCAGCAGCATCGACAGGAACACTGAAGCTTTCTTT. Translating it yields CASSIDRNTEAFF.

This chain uses TRBV5-4 with TRBJ2-2; D could derive from TRBD1 or TRBD2 (5 bases each). The CDR3 totals 14 residues. Germline V gene lookup returns CDR1 SGHNT and CDR2 YYREEE (reference sequence). V was cut by 1 base and J by 8 bases, with 12 bases left in between. The CDR3, as DNA: TGTGCCAGCAGCTTGATCCGGGGCTCAGGGGAGCTGTTTTTT. This sequence encodes CASSLIRGSGELFF.

The chain has TRBV10-2 and TRBJ2-1; D gene unclear. V dropped 10 bases and J dropped 0 bases, with 10 bases sitting between them. This CDR3 is built from 13 residues. Per the germline V gene, CDR1 is WSHSY and CDR2 is SAAADI. The CDR3 coding sequence is TGCGCCACCGACTCTAGCTCCTACAATGAGCAGTTCTTC. Translated: CATDSSSYNEQFF.

The chain uses TRBV29-1 and TRBJ2-1; 14 positions agree with TRBD2. V was pared by 4 bases and J by 8 bases, with 13 bases of the junction left unmatched. Per the germline V gene, CDR1 is SQVTM and CDR2 is ANQGSEA. This CDR3 is built from 17 residues. CDR3 sequence reads: CSVAEPATSGRVYEQFF. CDR3 in DNA: TGCAGCGTTGCAGAGCCGGCGACTAGCGGGAGGGTATATGAGCAGTTCTTC.

This clone has more than one count but fewer than ten. CDR3 protein: CASAGTGLRDGELFF. Here the CDR3 DNA reads TGCGCCAGCGCAGGGACAGGGCTACGTGACGGGGAGCTGTTTTTT. V gene TRBV5-1 combines with J gene TRBJ2-2; 9 bases are a match to TRBD1. The germline V gene encodes CDR1 SGHRS and CDR2 YFSETQ. J gave up 7 bases and V 7 bases, and 11 bases lay outside the gene matches. CDR3 length equals 15 residues.

Regarding this clone: One end of the junction varies from germline; a read error may be responsible. The rearrangement links TRBV7-7 to TRBJ1-3; D gene uncertain. The germline V gene encodes CDR1 SSHAT and CDR2 FNYEAQ (reference sequence). The CDR3 covers 15 residues. The CDR3 DNA reads as TGTGCTAGCAGCTTGCCTTTCCTCTCTGGAAACACCATATATTTT. Encoded protein: CASSLPFLSGNTIYF.

The chain employs TRBV7-3 and TRBJ1-2, with 8 nucleotides matching TRBD1. The germline V gene has CDR1 SGHTA and CDR2 FQGTGA. With V trimmed by 5 bases and J by 6 bases, 8 bases remained unmatched. CDR3 length: 14 residues. The CDR3 protein is CASSVDRGGDGYTF. The CDR3 bases are TGTGCCAGCAGCGTCGACAGGGGAGGCGATGGCTACACCTTC. The complete variable domain, with remaining parts taken from reference TRBV7-3 and TRBJ1-2, reads GAGVSQTPSNKVTEKGKYVELRCDPISGHTALYWYRQSLGQGPEFLIYFQGTGAADDSGLPNDRFFAVRPEGSVSTLKIQRTERGDSAVYLCASSVDRGGDGYTFGSGTRLTVV.

This clone was observed a few times. The rearrangement links TRBV19 to TRBJ1-2; weak D call: TRBD1 (6 bases). Trimming cost V 5 bases and J 2 bases, with 9 bases left between them. Germline values: CDR1 LNHDA, CDR2 SQIVND (reference sequence). The CDR3 contains 13 residues. The CDR3 region has the DNA TGTGCCAGTAGTCAGGACAGAAACTATGGCTACACCTTC. Translating it yields CASSQDRNYGYTF. Combining the CDR3 with reference TRBV19 and TRBJ1-2 gives the whole variable domain DGGITQSPKYLFRKEGQNVTLSCEQNLNHDAMYWYRQDPGQGLRLIYYSQIVNDFQKGDIAEGYSVSREKKESFPLTVTSAQKNPTAFYLCASSQDRNYGYTFGSGTRLTVV.

This clone came up a few times. This chain links TRBV7-9 with TRBJ2-1; 8 bases fit TRBD2. CDR1 and CDR2 (germline): SEHNR, FQNEAQ (reference sequence). V trimming: 1 base; J trimming: 15 bases; junction bases outside the gene matches: 5. The CDR3 is 12 amino acids. This CDR3 reads CASSLVGLVPFF. CDR3 in DNA: TGTGCCAGCAGCTTAGTGGGACTAGTCCCGTTCTTC.

J is TRBJ1-4 and V is TRBV7-9; possibly TRBD1 for D (5 bases). Germline-derived CDR1 and CDR2 are SEHNR and FQNEAQ (reference sequence). The V end was cut by 5 bases, the J end by 4 bases, with 17 bases between. The CDR3 runs 16 residues. The CDR3 sequence: CASSPPGRGGNEKLFF. The CDR3 DNA reads TGTGCCAGCAGCCCCCCGGGGAGGGGTGGTAATGAAAAACTGTTTTTT.

The CDR3 sequence is CASAFAGTGYNSPLHF. The CDR3 nucleotides read TGTGCCAGCGCTTTCGCCGGAACAGGGTACAATTCACCCCTCCACTTT. The V call is TRBV27, the J call TRBJ1-6, with D maybe TRBD1 (6 bases). Germline V gives CDR1 MNHEY, CDR2 SMNVEV (reference sequence). The CDR3 extends over 16 amino acids. V was trimmed by 8 bases and J by 7 bases, leaving 21 bases between them.

The genes are TRBV28 and TRBJ1-1; 8 bases fit TRBD1. The germline gives CDR1 MDHEN, CDR2 SYDVKM. V shed 3 bases and J 3 bases; nucleotides not matched to a gene: 12. The CDR3 has 17 amino acids. Written as DNA, the CDR3 is TGTGCCAGCAGTTTTAGGCAGGGGGCAGGCGGGGACACTGAAGCTTTCTTT. It is translated as CASSFRQGAGGDTEAFF.

On this clone: A read error may produce the germline difference seen at one junction end. The chain combines TRBV28 with TRBJ2-7; 12 bases are shared with TRBD1. Germline V gene lookup returns CDR1 MDHEN and CDR2 SYDVKM. This CDR3 is built from 12 residues. The CDR3: CASSDFRDRGHF. The DNA for the CDR3 is TGTGCCAGCAGCGACTTCCGGGACAGGGGGCACTTC.

The chain links TRBV7-8 to TRBJ2-5; D is unclear. V was cut by 1 base and J by 1 base, with 10 bases left in between. From germline, CDR1 is SGHVS and CDR2 FQNEAQ. This CDR3 has 15 residues. This CDR3 is CASSLGAGFQETQYF. CDR3 in DNA: TGTGCCAGCAGCTTAGGGGCAGGCTTCCAAGAGACCCAGTACTTC.

The chain employs TRBV6-5 and TRBJ2-2; the match to TRBD2 covers 7 bases. The germline gives CDR1 MNHEY, CDR2 SVGAGI. V gave up 10 bases and J gave up 0 bases; unmatched junction bases: 5. CDR3 length: 14 residues. For the CDR3, the DNA is TGTGCCATCAGCGGACTAGCGAACACCGGGGAGCTGTTTTTT. Residues: CAISGLANTGELFF.

A few counts support this clone. The chain combines TRBV6-5 with TRBJ1-1; D might be TRBD1 (5 bases). With 2 bases removed from V and 0 bases from J, the gap between germline ends came to 7 bases. Per the germline V gene, CDR1 is MNHEY and CDR2 is SVGAGI. This CDR3 is built from 14 residues. CDR3 amino acids: CASSYGALNTEAFF. The DNA for the CDR3 is TGTGCCAGCAGTTACGGGGCCTTGAACACTGAAGCTTTCTTT.

The V call is TRBV6-5, the J call TRBJ1-1; TRBD1 agrees at 7 bases. With V trimmed by 6 bases and J by 6 bases, 10 bases remained unmatched. Germline CDR1 MNHEY, CDR2 SVGAGI. This CDR3 spans 14 amino acids. The CDR3, as DNA: TGTGCCAGCAGCCGTATCGGGACAGTGGCTGAAGCTTTCTTT. Its translation: CASSRIGTVAEAFF.

With regard to this clone: Germline and junction disagree at one end, which may indicate a read error. The V call is TRBV7-7, the J call TRBJ1-1, with 9 positions matching TRBD1. The CDR3 contains 18 residues. Germline CDR1 reads SSHAT; CDR2 reads FNYEAQ (reference sequence). The CDR3 sequence: CASSLAPGTGKSGTEAFF. CDR3 DNA sequence: TGTGCTAGCAGCTTAGCCCCCGGGACAGGGAAGTCGGGCACTGAAGCTTTCTTT.

The rearrangement links TRBV28 to TRBJ2-6; no definite D call. The CDR3 is 18 amino acids. Germline CDR1 MDHEN, CDR2 SYDVKM. Deletions cut 5 bases from V and 0 bases from J, with 17 bases between. The CDR3 DNA is TGTGCCAGCAGTACACCGGGTCCCTTATACTCTGGGGCCAACGTCCTGACTTTC. As protein: CASSTPGPLYSGANVLTF.

In its sample, this clone was seen a few times. The V and J genes are TRBV13 and TRBJ1-4, with D perhaps matching TRBD1 (5 bases). V was trimmed by 3 bases and J by 11 bases, leaving 7 bases between them. Germline V gene lookup returns CDR1 PRHDT and CDR2 FYEKMQ (reference sequence). The CDR3 is 11 amino acids. CDR3 in DNA: TGTGCCAGCAGCTTGGAGGGGAAACTGTTTTTT. Amino acids: CASSLEGKLFF.

The CDR3 sequence is CASSRGRANRGSYEQYF. CDR3 sequence (DNA): TGTGCCAGCAGTAGGGGAAGGGCGAACCGTGGCTCCTACGAGCAGTACTTC. The chain has TRBV27 and TRBJ2-7, with a tentative D call TRBD1 (5 bases). Germline assignment: CDR1 MNHEY and CDR2 SMNVEV (reference sequence). V lost 5 bases to trimming and J lost 0 bases, with 20 bases between them. CDR3 length equals 17 residues.

This clone was seen a single time. This CDR3 reads CASNGLAGGSYNEQFF. In DNA form, the CDR3 reads TGTGCCAGTAATGGACTAGCGGGAGGGTCCTACAATGAGCAGTTCTTC. The chain links TRBV19 to TRBJ2-1, with TRBD2 matching over 15 bases. With 7 bases clipped from V and 1 base from J, the junction kept 2 bases outside the gene matches. Per germline, CDR1 LNHDA and CDR2 SQIVND (reference sequence). The CDR3 has 16 amino acids.

The J gene is TRBJ1-1, the V gene TRBV27, with TRBD1 as a possible D gene (6 bases). The CDR3 length is 15 residues. Germline V gives CDR1 MNHEY, CDR2 SMNVEV (reference sequence). Trimming left V 2 bases short and J 4 bases short, with 14 bases between. The CDR3, as DNA: TGTGCCAGCAGTTTAGGGGGCTCGGGGAGCACTGAAGCTTTCTTT. Its protein product is CASSLGGSGSTEAFF.

CDR3 amino acids: CASSSRLAGALGEQFF. The CDR3, as DNA: TGTGCCAGCAGTTCACGACTAGCGGGGGCCCTTGGAGAGCAGTTCTTC. The V and J genes are TRBV28 and TRBJ2-1; 12 bases line up with TRBD2. This CDR3 spans 16 amino acids. Germline CDR1 and CDR2: MDHEN and SYDVKM. V lost 4 bases, J lost 10 bases, and 11 bases stayed unmatched.

The rearrangement links TRBV7-9 to TRBJ2-7, with TRBD1 matching over 9 bases. The CDR3 totals 15 residues. Germline loops: CDR1 SEHNR, CDR2 FQNEAQ (reference sequence). Losses at the gene ends were 5 bases for V and 2 bases for J; bases not matched to a gene: 7. The CDR3 spells CASSPRGTGTYEQYF. CDR3 nucleotides: TGTGCCAGCAGCCCGAGGGGGACAGGGACCTACGAGCAGTACTTC.